The rows below give T cell receptor beta chains drawn from one sample of a study of T cells after somatic rescue of genetic block. Profiling relied on immunoSEQ multiplex PCR, and the TCRdb table lists in-frame clones only, not all of them. Here the sample spans fewer than 15,000 clones, more than 65% being singletons. The sample comprised peripheral blood mononuclear cells (PBMCs). These receptor sequences come from a boy aged 10-17 years. Both conserved end residues are part of each CDR3. D genes are given only for firm matches. Rows may omit the clone size; those that give it use once, few, many or a size class.

v_gene: TRBV7-9
j_gene: TRBJ1-2
abundance: -
d_gene: TRBD1
CDR3nt: TGTGCCAGCAGCTCCCGGGACAGGGGTGGCTACACCTTC
CDR3aa: CASSSRDRGGYTF

v_gene: TRBV9
j_gene: TRBJ2-7
abundance: once
d_gene: TRBD2
CDR3nt: TGTGCCAGCAGGGCTAGCGGGAGCCACGAGCAGTACTTC
CDR3aa: CASRASGSHEQYF

v_gene: TRBV4-1
j_gene: TRBJ1-1
abundance: -
d_gene: -
CDR3nt: TGCGCCAGCAGCCTACCGGGGCGGGGGGCGCCGAGCACTGAAGCTTTCTTT
CDR3aa: CASSLPGRGAPSTEAFF

v_gene: TRBV11-3
j_gene: TRBJ2-1
abundance: -
d_gene: TRBD1
CDR3nt: TGTGCCAGCAGCATGGGACAGGGGAATGAGCAGTTCTTC
CDR3aa: CASSMGQGNEQFF

v_gene: TRBV28
j_gene: TRBJ1-2
abundance: -
d_gene: TRBD1
CDR3nt: TGTGCCAGCAGCCGGCCGGACAGGCCTAACTATGGCTACACCTTC
CDR3aa: CASSRPDRPNYGYTF

v_gene: TRBV21-1
j_gene: TRBJ1-5
abundance: -
d_gene: -
CDR3nt: TGTGCCAGCAGCAAGGGGCGGGAACAGGGCGGTCAGCCCCAGCATTTT
CDR3aa: CASSKGREQGGQPQHF

v_gene: TRBV6-4
j_gene: TRBJ2-5
abundance: few
d_gene: TRBD2
CDR3nt: TGTGCCGGACTTACTGGACTAGGTGAAGAGACCCAGTACTTC
CDR3aa: CAGLTGLGEETQYF

v_gene: TRBV28
j_gene: TRBJ1-5
abundance: -
d_gene: TRBD1
CDR3nt: TGTGCCAGCAGTTTAGGCGCAGGGGGGTACATAAGCAATCAGCCCCAGCATTTT
CDR3aa: CASSLGAGGYISNQPQHF

v_gene: TRBV9
j_gene: TRBJ2-7
abundance: -
d_gene: TRBD2
CDR3nt: TGTGCCAGCAGCGTGGGAAAAACTAGCGGGATCCACGAGCAGTACTTC
CDR3aa: CASSVGKTSGIHEQYF

v_gene: TRBV18
j_gene: TRBJ1-6
abundance: -
d_gene: TRBD1
CDR3nt: TGTGCCAGCTCACCCCGACAGGGGAATTCACCCCTCCACTTT
CDR3aa: CASSPRQGNSPLHF

v_gene: TRBV6-5
j_gene: TRBJ1-2
abundance: few
d_gene: TRBD1
CDR3nt: TGTGCCAGCAGTTACTACAGGGGCTATGGCTACACCTTC
CDR3aa: CASSYYRGYGYTF

v_gene: TRBV7-6
j_gene: TRBJ2-7
abundance: -
d_gene: TRBD1
CDR3nt: TGTGCCAGCAGCCGACAGGGACCTTACGAGCAGTACTTC
CDR3aa: CASSRQGPYEQYF

v_gene: TRBV7-8
j_gene: TRBJ1-5
abundance: -
d_gene: TRBD1
CDR3nt: TGTGCCAGCAGCCTAGGGACAGAACAGCCCCAGCATTTT
CDR3aa: CASSLGTEQPQHF

v_gene: TRBV29-1
j_gene: TRBJ1-3
abundance: -
d_gene: -
CDR3nt: TGCAGCGCTCTGTCTGGAAACACCATATATTTT
CDR3aa: CSALSGNTIYF

v_gene: TRBV11-3
j_gene: TRBJ2-1
abundance: -
d_gene: -
CDR3nt: TGTGCCAGCAGCCGAAGGGGGGGAGGAAGCTACAATGAGCAGTTCTTC
CDR3aa: CASSRRGGGSYNEQFF

v_gene: TRBV28
j_gene: TRBJ2-5
abundance: -
d_gene: TRBD1
CDR3nt: TGTGCCAGTTGGGGACAGGCGCCGGAGACCCAGTACTTC
CDR3aa: CASWGQAPETQYF

v_gene: TRBV6-6
j_gene: TRBJ2-7
abundance: -
d_gene: -
CDR3nt: TGTGCCAGCTCCCGGGACACCTACGAGCAGTACTTC
CDR3aa: CASSRDTYEQYF

v_gene: TRBV28
j_gene: TRBJ2-5
abundance: few
d_gene: TRBD2
CDR3nt: TGTGCCAGCAGTTTAAGCCTAGCGGGGGGGCAAGAGACCCAGTACTTC
CDR3aa: CASSLSLAGGQETQYF

v_gene: TRBV7-9
j_gene: TRBJ1-5
abundance: -
d_gene: -
CDR3nt: TGTGCCAGCAGCTTACAGGTTAATCAGCCCCAGCATTTT
CDR3aa: CASSLQVNQPQHF

v_gene: TRBV9
j_gene: TRBJ1-4
abundance: medium-sized
d_gene: -
CDR3nt: TGTGCCAGCAGCGTCGGGATTTTCAATGAAAAACTGTTTTTT
CDR3aa: CASSVGIFNEKLFF

v_gene: TRBV9
j_gene: TRBJ2-2
abundance: -
d_gene: TRBD2
CDR3nt: TGTGCCAGCAGCGTAGGGGGGGGAAGCACCGGGGAGCTGTTTTTT
CDR3aa: CASSVGGGSTGELFF

v_gene: TRBV6-6
j_gene: TRBJ2-3
abundance: -
d_gene: -
CDR3nt: TGTGCCAGCAGTTACGACCCCTCGGATACGCAGTATTTT
CDR3aa: CASSYDPSDTQYF

v_gene: TRBV11-2
j_gene: TRBJ2-1
abundance: -
d_gene: -
CDR3nt: TGTGCCAGCAGCCAAGAAGGGATGAATGAGCAGTTCTTC
CDR3aa: CASSQEGMNEQFF